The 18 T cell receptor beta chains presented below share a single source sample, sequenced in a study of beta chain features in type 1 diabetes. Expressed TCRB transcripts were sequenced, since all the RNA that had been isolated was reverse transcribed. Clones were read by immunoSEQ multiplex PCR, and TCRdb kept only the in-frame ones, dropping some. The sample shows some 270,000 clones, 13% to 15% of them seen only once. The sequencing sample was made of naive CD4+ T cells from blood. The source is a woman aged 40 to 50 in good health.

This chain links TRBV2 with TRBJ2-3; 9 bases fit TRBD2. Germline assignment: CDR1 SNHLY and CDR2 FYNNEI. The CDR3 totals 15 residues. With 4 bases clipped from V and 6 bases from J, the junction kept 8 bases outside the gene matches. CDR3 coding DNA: TGTGCCAGCAGTGGTAATAGCGGGGGATTCGATACGCAGTATTTT. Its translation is CASSGNSGGFDTQYF.

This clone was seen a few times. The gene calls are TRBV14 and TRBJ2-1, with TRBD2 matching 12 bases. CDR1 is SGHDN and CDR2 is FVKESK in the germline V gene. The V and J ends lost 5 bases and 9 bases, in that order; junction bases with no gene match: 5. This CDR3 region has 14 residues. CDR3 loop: CASSKLAGGGEQFF. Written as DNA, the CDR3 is TGTGCCAGCAGCAAGCTAGCGGGGGGGGGTGAGCAGTTCTTC. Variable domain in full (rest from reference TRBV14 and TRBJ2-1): EAGVTQFPSHSVIEKGQTVTLRCDPISGHDNLYWYRRVMGKEIKFLLHFVKESKQDESGMPNNRFLAERTGGTYSTLKVQPAELEDSGVYFCASSKLAGGGEQFFGPGTRLTVL.

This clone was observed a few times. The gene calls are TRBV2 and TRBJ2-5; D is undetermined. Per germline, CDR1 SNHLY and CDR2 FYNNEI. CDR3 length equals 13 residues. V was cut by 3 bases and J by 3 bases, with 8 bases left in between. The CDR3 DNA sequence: TGTGCCAGCAGTGACGGTCAGGAAGAGACCCAGTACTTC. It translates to CASSDGQEETQYF.

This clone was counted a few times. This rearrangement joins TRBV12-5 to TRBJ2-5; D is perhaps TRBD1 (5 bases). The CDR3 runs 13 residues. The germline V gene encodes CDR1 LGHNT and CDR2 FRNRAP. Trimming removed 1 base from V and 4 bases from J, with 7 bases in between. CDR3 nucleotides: TGTGCTAGTGGTTTGGAGGGGTTAGAGACCCAGTACTTC. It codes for CASGLEGLETQYF.

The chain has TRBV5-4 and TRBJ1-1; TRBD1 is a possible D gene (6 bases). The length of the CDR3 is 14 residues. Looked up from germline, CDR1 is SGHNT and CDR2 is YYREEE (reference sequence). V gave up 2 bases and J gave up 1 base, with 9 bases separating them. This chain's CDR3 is CASSLQGPNTEAFF. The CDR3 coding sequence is TGTGCCAGCAGCTTACAGGGACCGAACACTGAAGCTTTCTTT.

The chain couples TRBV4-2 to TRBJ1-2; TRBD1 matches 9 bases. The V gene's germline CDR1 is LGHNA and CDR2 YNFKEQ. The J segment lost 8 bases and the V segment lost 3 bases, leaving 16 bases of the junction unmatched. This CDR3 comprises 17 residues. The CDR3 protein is CASSQPGSGTGLVGYTF. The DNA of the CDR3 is TGTGCCAGCAGCCAGCCCGGGTCCGGGACAGGGCTCGTGGGCTACACCTTC.

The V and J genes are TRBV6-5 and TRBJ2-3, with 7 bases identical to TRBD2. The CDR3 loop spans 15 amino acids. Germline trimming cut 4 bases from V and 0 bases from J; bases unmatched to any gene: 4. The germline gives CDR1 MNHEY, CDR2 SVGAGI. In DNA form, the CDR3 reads TGTGCCAGCAGTTGGACTAGGTCTAGCACAGATACGCAGTATTTT. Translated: CASSWTRSSTDTQYF.

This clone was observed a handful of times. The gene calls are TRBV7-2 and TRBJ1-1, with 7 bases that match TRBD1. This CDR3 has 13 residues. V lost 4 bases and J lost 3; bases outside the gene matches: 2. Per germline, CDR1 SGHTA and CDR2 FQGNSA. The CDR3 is CASSSQGDTEAFF. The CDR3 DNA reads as TGTGCCAGCAGCTCCCAGGGGGACACTGAAGCTTTCTTT. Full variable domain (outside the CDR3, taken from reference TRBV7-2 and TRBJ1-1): GAGVSQSPSNKVTEKGKDVELRCDPISGHTALYWYRQSLGQGLEFLIYFQGNSAPDKSGLPSDRFSAERTGGSVSTLTIQRTQQEDSAVYLCASSSQGDTEAFFGQGTRLTVV.

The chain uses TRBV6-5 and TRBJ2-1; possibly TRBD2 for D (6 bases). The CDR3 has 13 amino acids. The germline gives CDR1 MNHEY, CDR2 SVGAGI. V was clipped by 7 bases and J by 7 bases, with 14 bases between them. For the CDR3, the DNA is TGTGCCAGCAAGAGGACTAACGGGAATGAGCAGTTCTTC. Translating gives CASKRTNGNEQFF.

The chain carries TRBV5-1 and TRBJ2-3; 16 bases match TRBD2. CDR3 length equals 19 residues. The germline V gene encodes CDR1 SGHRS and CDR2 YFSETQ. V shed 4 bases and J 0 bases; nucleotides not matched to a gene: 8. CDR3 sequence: CASSGIPGLAGGSTDTQYF. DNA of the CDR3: TGCGCCAGCAGCGGGATACCGGGACTAGCGGGGGGGAGCACAGATACGCAGTATTTT.

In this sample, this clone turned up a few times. The CDR3 DNA follows: TGTGCCAGCAACTCGGGGGCCAACGTCCTGACTTTC. It specifies CASNSGANVLTF. This chain joins TRBV6-5 and TRBJ2-6; D is ambiguous. Germline V gene sequence: CDR1 MNHEY, CDR2 SVGAGI. The ends were cut back, 7 bases at V and 4 bases at J, with 5 bases in the middle. CDR3 length: 12 residues.

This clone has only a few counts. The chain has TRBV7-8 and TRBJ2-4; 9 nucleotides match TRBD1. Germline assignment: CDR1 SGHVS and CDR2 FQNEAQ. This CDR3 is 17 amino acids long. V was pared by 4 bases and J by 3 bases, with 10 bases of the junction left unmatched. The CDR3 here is CASSSHTDRGGKNIQYF. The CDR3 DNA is TGTGCCAGCAGCTCCCATACCGACAGGGGGGGCAAAAACATTCAGTACTTC.

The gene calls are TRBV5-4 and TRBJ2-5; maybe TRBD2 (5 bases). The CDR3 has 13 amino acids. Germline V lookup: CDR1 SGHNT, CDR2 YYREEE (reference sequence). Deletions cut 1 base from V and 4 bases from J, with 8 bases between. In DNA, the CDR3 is TGTGCCAGCAGCTTGAACGGACTAGAGACCCAGTACTTC. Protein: CASSLNGLETQYF. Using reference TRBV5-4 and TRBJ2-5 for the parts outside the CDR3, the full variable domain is ETGVTQSPTHLIKTRGQQVTLRCSSQSGHNTVSWYQQALGQGPQFIFQYYREEENGRGNFPPRFSGLQFPNYSSELNVNALELDDSALYLCASSLNGLETQYFGPGTRLLVL.

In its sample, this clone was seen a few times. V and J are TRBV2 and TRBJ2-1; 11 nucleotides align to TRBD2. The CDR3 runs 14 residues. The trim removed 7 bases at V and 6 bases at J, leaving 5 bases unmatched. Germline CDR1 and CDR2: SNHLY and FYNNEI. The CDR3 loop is CASKLAGGSNEQFF. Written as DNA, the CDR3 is TGTGCCAGCAAGCTAGCGGGGGGATCCAATGAGCAGTTCTTC.

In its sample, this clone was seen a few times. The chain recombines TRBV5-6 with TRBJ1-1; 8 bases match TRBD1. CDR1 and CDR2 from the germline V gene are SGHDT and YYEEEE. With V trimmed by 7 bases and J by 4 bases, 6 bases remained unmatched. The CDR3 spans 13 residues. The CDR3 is CASEYTGGTEAFF. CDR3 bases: TGTGCCAGCGAATACACAGGGGGCACTGAAGCTTTCTTT.

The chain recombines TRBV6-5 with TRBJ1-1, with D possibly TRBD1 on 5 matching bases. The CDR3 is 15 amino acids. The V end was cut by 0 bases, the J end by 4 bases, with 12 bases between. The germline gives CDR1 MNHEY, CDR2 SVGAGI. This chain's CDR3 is CASSYSWDGGTEAFF. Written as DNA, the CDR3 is TGTGCCAGCAGTTACTCATGGGACGGGGGCACTGAAGCTTTCTTT.

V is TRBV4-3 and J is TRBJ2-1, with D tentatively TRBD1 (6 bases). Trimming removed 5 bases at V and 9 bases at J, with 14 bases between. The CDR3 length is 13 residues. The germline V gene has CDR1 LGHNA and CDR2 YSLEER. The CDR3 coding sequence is TGCGCCAGCAGCTTGCGGAGACAGGCTGAGCAGTTCTTC. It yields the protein CASSLRRQAEQFF.

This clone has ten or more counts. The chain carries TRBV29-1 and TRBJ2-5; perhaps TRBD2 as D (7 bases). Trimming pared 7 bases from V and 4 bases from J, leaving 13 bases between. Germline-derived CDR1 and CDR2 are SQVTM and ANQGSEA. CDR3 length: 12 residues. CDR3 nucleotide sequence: TGCAGCGCCGGACTAGGGGGAGAGACCCAGTACTTC. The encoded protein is CSAGLGGETQYF. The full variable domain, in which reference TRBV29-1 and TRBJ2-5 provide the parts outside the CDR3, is SAVISQKPSRDICQRGTSLTIQCQVDSQVTMMFWYRQQPGQSLTLIATANQGSEATYESGFVIDKFPISRPNLTFSTLTVSNMSPEDSSIYLCSAGLGGETQYFGPGTRLLVL.